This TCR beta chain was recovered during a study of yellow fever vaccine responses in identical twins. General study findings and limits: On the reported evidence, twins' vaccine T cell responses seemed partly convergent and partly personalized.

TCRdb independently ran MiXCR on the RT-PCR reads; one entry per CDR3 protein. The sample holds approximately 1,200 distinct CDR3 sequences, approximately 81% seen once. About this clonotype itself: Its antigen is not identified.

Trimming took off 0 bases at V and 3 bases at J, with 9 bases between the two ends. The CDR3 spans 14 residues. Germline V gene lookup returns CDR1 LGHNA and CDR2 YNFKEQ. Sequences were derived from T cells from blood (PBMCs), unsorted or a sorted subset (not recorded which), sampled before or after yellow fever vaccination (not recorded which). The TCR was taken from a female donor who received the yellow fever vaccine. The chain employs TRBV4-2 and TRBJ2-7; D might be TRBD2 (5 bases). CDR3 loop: CASSQDPAVYEQYF. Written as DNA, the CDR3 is TGTGCCAGCAGCCAAGATCCAGCGGTCTACGAGCAGTACTTC.